The subject of this entry is one TCR beta chain. Antigen unknown. Healthy HIV-negative adults without recent acute infections or vaccinations served as donors. Each donor was a Caucasian adult residing in Nashville, Tennessee. Measured with immunoSEQ multiplex PCR; TCRdb has only the in-frame clones, and not every one. This sample carries 1.6 million or so clones, about 98.5% of them seen once, and the ten largest clones take approximately 0.4%. This sample was taken from a study of shared clonotypes between healthy human individuals. Study-level points and caveats: Among donors, sharing of clonotypes was expected to be affected by sequencing depth. Clonotype sharing across a few donors was observed for around 5% of naive CD4 clonotypes.

The junction had 9 bases not matched to a gene; V was cut back by 6 bases and J by 4 bases. Per germline, CDR1 MNHEY and CDR2 SMNVEV (reference sequence). This CDR3 has 15 residues. The receptor was isolated from a man aged 30 to 39 in good health. The V gene is TRBV27, the J gene TRBJ1-5; 7 bases align to TRBD1. The specimen sequenced was naive CD4+ T cells sorted from blood. The subset is: CD45RA+ positively selected. The CDR3, as DNA: TGTGCCAGCAGAAAAACAGGGGTCCCTAATCAGCCCCAGCATTTT. It is translated as CASRKTGVPNQPQHF.